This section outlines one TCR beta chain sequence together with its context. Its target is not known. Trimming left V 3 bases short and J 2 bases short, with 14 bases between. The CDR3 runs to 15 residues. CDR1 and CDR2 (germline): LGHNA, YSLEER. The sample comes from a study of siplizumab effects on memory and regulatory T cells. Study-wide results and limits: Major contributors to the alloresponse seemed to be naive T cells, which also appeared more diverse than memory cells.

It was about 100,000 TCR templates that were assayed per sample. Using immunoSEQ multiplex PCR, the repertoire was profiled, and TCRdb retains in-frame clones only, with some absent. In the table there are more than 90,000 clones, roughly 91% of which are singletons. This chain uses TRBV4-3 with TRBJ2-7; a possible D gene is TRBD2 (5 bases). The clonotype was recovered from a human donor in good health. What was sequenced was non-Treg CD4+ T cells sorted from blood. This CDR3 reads CASSHGKNRPYEQYF. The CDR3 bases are TGCGCCAGCAGCCACGGGAAAAACAGACCCTACGAGCAGTACTTC.